The 32 T cell receptor beta chains given below trace back to one sample, sequenced in a study of neurological immune-mediated disorders. The sample's time point: longitudinal time-point 1 (baseline). TCRdb called the 5' RACE reads again in MiXCR, with one record for every CDR3 protein. Found here are 60,000 to 90,000 distinct CDR3 sequences, 10% of them singletons; the top ten hold roughly 10%. What was sequenced was PBMCs. These receptors came from a man aged 25-45 years in good health.

This clonotype was seen ten or more times. The V gene is TRBV6-6, the J gene TRBJ2-7, with 11 bases identical to TRBD1. V lost 0 bases, J lost 5 bases, and 6 bases stayed unmatched. CDR3 length: 16 amino acids. CDR1 and CDR2 from the germline V gene are MNHNY and SVGAGI (reference sequence). The CDR3 nucleotides are TGTGCCAGCAGTTACTCGCCGGGACAGGGGGACCACGAGCAGTACTTC. This codes for CASSYSPGQGDHEQYF.

This clonotype was seen at least ten times. This chain uses TRBV27 with TRBJ2-7; no firm D call. With 5 bases removed from V and 6 bases from J, the gap between germline ends came to 14 bases. The CDR3 loop spans 13 amino acids. Per the germline V gene, CDR1 is MNHEY and CDR2 is SMNVEV (reference sequence). The CDR3 DNA sequence: TGTGCCAGCAGTCCTTCCCGGACGGCCGAGCAGTACTTC. Translating it yields CASSPSRTAEQYF.

This clonotype was seen many times. The rearrangement uses TRBV29-1 and TRBJ2-7; D is perhaps TRBD1 or TRBD2 (5 bases each). The CDR3 consists of 15 residues. In germline, CDR1 is SQVTM, CDR2 ANQGSEA. The germline V and J ends were trimmed by 3 bases and 7 bases, with 22 bases remaining between them. The CDR3 loop is CSVEVKPGPSPEQYF. Written as DNA, the CDR3 is TGCAGCGTTGAGGTTAAACCGGGACCATCCCCGGAGCAGTACTTC.

This clonotype appeared many times. This chain uses TRBV3-1 with TRBJ2-7, with D perhaps matching TRBD2 (5 bases). The V gene's germline CDR1 is LGHDT and CDR2 YNNKEL (reference sequence). V was trimmed by 0 bases and J by 3 bases, leaving 9 bases between them. The CDR3 contains 14 residues. CDR3 in DNA: TGTGCCAGCAGCCAAGATCCTAGCATCTACGAGCAGTACTTC. As protein: CASSQDPSIYEQYF.

This clonotype showed up many times. The gene calls are TRBV4-1 and TRBJ1-5; no definite D call. The CDR3 runs 15 residues. Germline-derived CDR1 and CDR2 are MGHRA and YSYEKL. V was trimmed by 0 bases and J by 2 bases, leaving 8 bases between them. CDR3 sequence: CASSQDVSRNQPQHF. The CDR3 nucleotides are TGCGCCAGCAGCCAAGATGTCAGCCGCAATCAGCCCCAGCATTTT.

There are many counts of this clonotype. This chain links TRBV7-8 with TRBJ2-5; D uncertain. V was trimmed by 1 base and J by 2 bases, leaving 14 bases between them. Germline V CDR1 and CDR2: SGHVS, FQNEAQ. CDR3 size: 16 residues. The CDR3 loop reads CASSLGLNRGQETQYF. The CDR3 region has the DNA TGTGCCAGCAGCTTAGGACTTAATCGCGGTCAAGAGACCCAGTACTTC. Using reference TRBV7-8 and TRBJ2-5 for the parts outside the CDR3, the full variable domain is GAGVSQSPRYKVAKRGQDVALRCDPISGHVSLFWYQQALGQGPEFLTYFQNEAQLDKSGLPSDRFFAERPEGSVSTLKIQRTQQEDSAVYLCASSLGLNRGQETQYFGPGTRLLVL.

A word on this clonotype: This sequence may be a read error, since a much larger clone differs from it by one base. The V and J genes are TRBV27 and TRBJ1-2; D call uncertain. This CDR3 has 15 residues. Per germline, CDR1 MNHEY and CDR2 SMNVEV (reference sequence). In DNA, the CDR3 is TGTGCCAGCAGTTTGGTTGGCAGCCCCGACTATAGCTACACCTTC. Translated: CASSLVGSPDYSYTF.

This clonotype was counted many times. This sequence joins TRBV6-5 and TRBJ2-7, with D tentatively TRBD1 or TRBD2 (7 bases each). Germline V lookup: CDR1 MNHEY, CDR2 SVGAGI. Trimming stripped 4 bases from V and 9 bases from J, with 19 bases between. This CDR3 region has 14 residues. In DNA form, the CDR3 reads TGTGCCAGCAGTTCAGGGGAGGGGGCTACGAGGCAGTACTTC. This sequence encodes CASSSGEGATRQYF.

This clonotype came up many times. This chain connects TRBV7-2 to TRBJ2-5; D is uncertain. The V gene lost 3 bases and the J gene lost 1 base, with 6 bases spanning the gap. CDR1 and CDR2 (germline): SGHTA, FQGNSA. The CDR3 has 13 amino acids. The CDR3 reads CASSFAVQETQYF. CDR3 sequence (DNA): TGTGCCAGCAGCTTCGCGGTCCAAGAGACCCAGTACTTC.

In its sample, this clonotype was seen a few times. A much larger clone is a single base away; this may be a read error. The CDR3 does not end in the conserved phenylalanine or tryptophan, so this is likely a read error. The chain joins TRBV5-1 to TRBJ2-5, with 7 positions matching TRBD1. V shed 7 bases and J 1 base; nucleotides not matched to a gene: 7. Looked up from germline, CDR1 is SGHRS and CDR2 is YFSETQ. CDR3 length: 14 residues. Here the CDR3 DNA reads TGCGCCAGCGGAATGACAGGGAGCCAAGAGACCCAGTACCTC. It specifies CASGMTGSQETQYL.

This clonotype has a count of ten or more. V gene TRBV20-1 combines with J gene TRBJ2-5; a weak D match, TRBD1 (5 bases). V lost 3 bases to trimming and J lost 4 bases, with 9 bases between them. Germline loops: CDR1 DFQATT, CDR2 SNEGSKA (reference sequence). The CDR3 consists of 12 residues. This CDR3 is CSARGQGETQYF. In DNA form, the CDR3 reads TGCAGTGCTAGGGGGCAGGGAGAGACCCAGTACTTC.

This clonotype showed up many times. The chain joins TRBV6-1 to TRBJ2-6; maybe TRBD1 (6 bases). The CDR3 runs 15 residues. CDR1 and CDR2 from the germline V gene are MNHNS and SASEGT. Trimming pared 7 bases from V and 1 base from J, leaving 11 bases between. Here the CDR3 DNA reads TGTGCCAGCAACAGGGAATATTCTGGGGCCAACGTCCTGACTTTC. Its protein is CASNREYSGANVLTF.

Concerning this clonotype itself: This may arise from a read error, as a much more abundant clone is one base away. This chain uses TRBV5-1 with TRBJ2-3, with D unclear. CDR3 length: 15 amino acids. The germline gives CDR1 SGHRS, CDR2 YFSETQ. The V gene lost 7 bases and the J gene lost 0 bases, with 15 bases spanning the gap. CDR3 DNA sequence: TGCGCCAGCTACCCGTGGCGCACTAGCACAGATACGCAGTATTTT. Its translation: CASYPWRTSTDTQYF.

This clonotype was seen many times. V gene TRBV6-5 combines with J gene TRBJ2-7, with 7 bases lining up with TRBD1. V trimming: 7 bases; J trimming: 3 bases; junction bases outside the gene matches: 6. This CDR3 is 13 amino acids long. The germline V gene has CDR1 MNHEY and CDR2 SVGAGI. The CDR3 bases are TGTGCCAGCACATCGTACAGGGGCTACGAGCAGTACTTC. Translating gives CASTSYRGYEQYF.

This clonotype occurred many times. The V and J genes are TRBV24-1 and TRBJ2-6, with D uncertain. The germline gives CDR1 KGHDR, CDR2 SFDVKD. The CDR3 has 17 amino acids. V shed 5 bases and J shed 0 bases, with 13 bases lying between them. CDR3 in amino acids: CATSALKDVSGANVLTF. DNA of the CDR3: TGTGCCACCAGTGCCCTGAAGGACGTCTCTGGGGCCAACGTCCTGACTTTC.

This clonotype was observed at least ten times. V gene TRBV9 combines with J gene TRBJ2-1; D is unclear. The CDR3 loop spans 13 amino acids. Trimming took off 0 bases at V and 3 bases at J, with 4 bases between the two ends. Germline V CDR1 and CDR2: SGDLS, YYNGEE. The CDR3 nucleotides are TGTGCCAGCAGCGTAGCCCGCTACAATGAGCAGTTCTTC. Translated: CASSVARYNEQFF.

There are many counts of this clonotype. The chain employs TRBV5-1 and TRBJ1-1; tentatively, D is TRBD1 (5 bases). Trimming left V 1 base short and J 7 bases short, with 8 bases between. The CDR3 totals 12 residues. Germline V CDR1 and CDR2: SGHRS, YFSETQ. The CDR3 sequence: CASSLWGNEAFF. DNA of the CDR3: TGCGCCAGCAGCTTGTGGGGGAATGAAGCTTTCTTT.

In its sample, this clonotype was seen a few times. The J gene is TRBJ2-1, the V gene TRBV5-1, with 8 bases identical to TRBD2. Germline V gives CDR1 SGHRS, CDR2 YFSETQ. This CDR3 comprises 16 residues. V lost 2 bases and J lost 0; bases outside the gene matches: 4. The DNA for the CDR3 is TGCGCCAGCAGCTTTGAAAGCGGGAGCTCCTACAATGAGCAGTTCTTC. Translation: CASSFESGSSYNEQFF.

At least ten counts were recorded for this clonotype. The chain carries TRBV27 and TRBJ2-5; D is ambiguous. This CDR3 contains 12 residues. Germline CDR1 is MNHEY and CDR2 is SMNVEV (reference sequence). V was pared by 1 base and J by 5 bases, with 5 bases between. The CDR3, as DNA: TGTGCCAGCAGTTTATTGGGGGAGACCCAGTACTTC. Its protein product is CASSLLGETQYF.

The V call is TRBV6-5, the J call TRBJ2-1; 8 nucleotides line up with TRBD2. Germline V gene lookup returns CDR1 MNHEY and CDR2 SVGAGI. The V segment lost 6 bases and the J segment 4 bases; nucleotides outside the gene matches: 2. There are 13 residues in the CDR3. CDR3 region: CASRTSVYNEQFF. CDR3 nucleotide sequence: TGTGCCAGCAGGACTAGCGTGTACAATGAGCAGTTCTTC.

This clonotype was found many times. The chain carries TRBV4-1 and TRBJ2-1; D unresolved. This CDR3 region has 14 residues. With 0 bases removed from V and 6 bases from J, the gap between germline ends came to 9 bases. Germline V gene lookup returns CDR1 MGHRA and CDR2 YSYEKL. The CDR3 loop is CASSQETVLNEQFF. CDR3 in DNA: TGCGCCAGCAGCCAAGAGACTGTACTCAATGAGCAGTTCTTC.

This clonotype was seen many times. The rearrangement joins TRBV20-1 to TRBJ2-2; tentatively, D is TRBD2 (8 bases). The CDR3 spans 18 residues. V shed 1 base and J shed 6 bases, with 24 bases lying between them. Germline lookup yields CDR1 DFQATT and CDR2 SNEGSKA (reference sequence). The CDR3 sequence: CSARGDSLAGGFAGELFF. The CDR3 DNA follows: TGCAGTGCTAGAGGGGACAGCCTCGCGGGAGGTTTCGCCGGGGAGCTGTTTTTT.

This clonotype was observed many times. The chain couples TRBV3-1 to TRBJ1-4; 9 positions match TRBD1. The V and J ends lost 4 bases and 10 bases, in that order; junction bases with no gene match: 10. The germline gives CDR1 LGHDT, CDR2 YNNKEL (reference sequence). The CDR3 runs to 15 residues. CDR3 protein: CASSLKEQGAGKLFF. The CDR3 nucleotides read TGTGCCAGCAGCCTCAAAGAACAGGGGGCCGGAAAACTGTTTTTT.

There are many counts of this clonotype. The chain carries TRBV5-1 and TRBJ2-4; D is possibly TRBD1 (6 bases). Deletions cut 1 base from V and 8 bases from J, with 19 bases between. CDR3 size: 16 residues. CDR1 is SGHRS, CDR2 YFSETQ, per germline. This CDR3 reads CASSLNGDTGLDIQYF. The DNA of the CDR3 is TGCGCCAGCAGCTTGAACGGAGATACAGGGTTGGACATTCAGTACTTC. Full variable domain (outside the CDR3, taken from reference TRBV5-1 and TRBJ2-4): KAGVTQTPRYLIKTRGQQVTLSCSPISGHRSVSWYQQTPGQGLQFLFEYFSETQRNKGNFPGRFSGRQFSNSRSEMNVSTLELGDSALYLCASSLNGDTGLDIQYFGAGTRLSVL.

This clonotype was seen many times. This rearrangement joins TRBV5-1 to TRBJ2-2; D is ambiguous. Germline V gene sequence: CDR1 SGHRS, CDR2 YFSETQ. CDR3 length: 15 amino acids. Trimming took 1 base from V and 3 from J, leaving 10 bases between them. The CDR3 here is CASSLSWADTGELFF. As DNA, the CDR3 is TGCGCCAGCAGCTTGTCTTGGGCAGACACCGGGGAGCTGTTTTTT.

Many counts were recorded for this clonotype. The chain combines TRBV13 with TRBJ2-7; D not certain. Trimming removed 7 bases at V and 0 bases at J, with 13 bases between. Germline V CDR1 and CDR2: PRHDT, FYEKMQ (reference sequence). This CDR3 spans 14 amino acids. The CDR3 region has the DNA TGTGCCAGCAAGCCCCCAACAAACTCCTACGAGCAGTACTTC. Encoded protein: CASKPPTNSYEQYF.

This clonotype was seen many times. The rearrangement links TRBV5-4 to TRBJ1-1; D is unclear. V gave up 1 base and J gave up 1 base, with 5 bases separating them. Germline-derived CDR1 and CDR2 are SGHNT and YYREEE (reference sequence). The length of the CDR3 is 13 residues. CDR3 coding DNA: TGTGCCAGCAGCTTGCGGGAGAACACTGAAGCTTTCTTT. Translating gives CASSLRENTEAFF.

This clonotype was observed at least ten times. The chain employs TRBV9 and TRBJ1-4; D remains unclear. V was shortened by 0 bases and J by 0 bases, with 9 bases between the two germline ends. The length of the CDR3 is 16 residues. CDR1 is SGDLS and CDR2 is YYNGEE in the germline V gene. CDR3 sequence (DNA): TGTGCCAGCAGCGTAGCTGGTGGAGCAACTAATGAAAAACTGTTTTTT. Amino acid sequence: CASSVAGGATNEKLFF.

The rearrangement links TRBV27 to TRBJ2-1; 7 nucleotides match TRBD2. CDR1 is MNHEY and CDR2 is SMNVEV in the germline V gene (reference sequence). The CDR3 is made up of 16 amino acids. V trimming: 5 bases; J trimming: 6 bases; junction bases outside the gene matches: 13. The CDR3 is CASSTPAGVSGNEQFF. In DNA, the CDR3 is TGTGCCAGCAGTACCCCGGCGGGAGTATCGGGCAATGAGCAGTTCTTC.

This clonotype was observed at least ten times. The DNA of the CDR3 is TGTGCCAGCAGCCGGGACAGGGGCGATACGCAGTATTTT. It encodes CASSRDRGDTQYF. The chain uses TRBV2 and TRBJ2-3; 10 nucleotides align to TRBD1. The germline V gene has CDR1 SNHLY and CDR2 FYNNEI. The CDR3 runs 13 residues. V was pared by 6 bases and J by 6 bases, with 3 bases of the junction left unmatched.

The sample holds many counts of this clonotype. The chain combines TRBV12-3 or TRBV12-4 with TRBJ2-5; 7 bases match TRBD2. V was pared by 5 bases and J by 5 bases, with 8 bases of the junction left unmatched. This CDR3 has 14 amino acids. The CDR3 DNA reads as TGTGCCAGCAGTGTCGGGGGGACCCGGGAGACCCAGTACTTC. The encoded protein is CASSVGGTRETQYF.

This clonotype was counted between two and nine times. The chain employs TRBV27 and TRBJ2-4; 14 bases agree with TRBD2. Germline-derived CDR1 and CDR2 are MNHEY and SMNVEV (reference sequence). Germline trimming cut 4 bases from V and 6 bases from J; bases unmatched to any gene: 5. The CDR3 length is 16 residues. CDR3: CASSSLGLAGANIQYF. The CDR3 DNA is TGTGCCAGCAGTTCCCTGGGACTAGCGGGGGCAAACATTCAGTACTTC.